This T cell receptor (beta chain) emerged from a study of blood T cell repertoires in COVID-19. This CDR3 region has 16 residues. The V end lost 5 bases, the J end lost 3 bases, and 20 bases lay between the germline ends. Germline lookup yields CDR1 MNHEY and CDR2 SMNVEV (reference sequence). In the authors' workflow: For nucleated cells, counts were estimated from reference gene primer amplification. The method was immunoSEQ multiplex PCR; TCRdb's version includes in-frame clones alone and lacks a portion of them. The V and J calls and clone size come from that table; D and trimming were worked out from the DNA. This sample has 400,000 or so clones, with about 91% found just once.

V usage is TRBV27 and J usage is TRBJ2-7, with D possibly matching TRBD2 (6 bases). The sequenced sample was peripheral blood. This TCR came from a woman in her 40s with COVID-19, enrolled during active disease. CDR3 in DNA: TGTGCCAGCAGTAGGGACTGGGCAAGGGTCGGCTACGAGCAGTACTTC. Its protein is CASSRDWARVGYEQYF.